One and the same sample provided the 15 T cell receptor beta chains below, sequenced in a study of Ad26.COV2.S vaccination and SARS-CoV-2 variants. As for treatment: around 19 received Ad26.COV2.S at low or high dose, single or two shots; 5 received placebo; per-sample allocation not given. It was on day 63 after the first vaccine or placebo injection that samples were taken. Method: immunoSEQ multiplex PCR; TCRdb's copy keeps in-frame clones and lacks some. The table lists about 400,000 clones, 85% to 90% of them singletons. Here the sequenced sample was peripheral blood, taken in a trial of Ad26.COV2.S vaccine versus placebo. These receptors all come from a person between 18 and 59 years old who received the Ad26.COV2.S COVID-19 vaccine or a placebo.

The chain links TRBV24-1 to TRBJ1-2, with D unresolved. V was pared by 1 base and J by 7 bases, with 12 bases between. Germline assignment: CDR1 KGHDR and CDR2 SFDVKD. There are 14 residues in the CDR3. The CDR3 DNA sequence: TGTGCCACCAGTGATTTCGGTCGAACTGGTGGCTACACCTTC. Protein product: CATSDFGRTGGYTF.

The gene calls are TRBV5-4 and TRBJ2-7; D is possibly TRBD1 or TRBD2 (5 bases each). The length of the CDR3 is 13 residues. V shed 4 bases and J shed 4 bases, with 12 bases lying between them. In germline, CDR1 is SGHNT, CDR2 YYREEE (reference sequence). CDR3 loop: CASSGDGRYEQYF. CDR3 DNA: TGTGCCAGCAGCGGGGACGGGCGGTACGAGCAGTACTTC.

The chain recombines TRBV20-1 with TRBJ2-3; D is undetermined. The CDR3 runs 10 residues. The germline CDR1 and CDR2 sequences are DFQATT and SNEGSKA (reference sequence). V lost 2 bases to trimming and J lost 3 bases, with 0 bases between them. CDR3 amino acids: CSARTDTQYF. The CDR3 nucleotides read TGCAGTGCTAGAACAGATACGCAGTATTTT.

The genes are TRBV6-5 and TRBJ1-1; D is possibly TRBD1 (5 bases). V lost 2 bases and J 1 base, leaving 8 bases between the germline ends. CDR1 and CDR2 (germline): MNHEY, SVGAGI. This CDR3 is built from 14 residues. The CDR3 region is CASSYRDPNTEAFF. DNA for the CDR3: TGTGCCAGCAGTTACCGGGACCCGAACACTGAAGCTTTCTTT.

The V and J genes are TRBV28 and TRBJ1-2; possible D gene TRBD1, 5 bases. This CDR3 region has 12 residues. Germline loops: CDR1 MDHEN, CDR2 SYDVKM. V shed 5 bases and J shed 5 bases, with 9 bases lying between them. In DNA, the CDR3 is TGTGCCAGCAGTCTCAGACAGTATGGCTACACCTTC. Protein: CASSLRQYGYTF.

The chain employs TRBV10-3 and TRBJ1-4, with D unresolved. The V and J ends lost 0 bases and 5 bases respectively, with 7 bases between them. The CDR3 extends over 14 amino acids. Looked up from germline, CDR1 is ENHRY and CDR2 is SYGVKD. The CDR3 nucleotides are TGTGCCATCAGTGAGTCTACTGGGAATGAAAAACTGTTTTTT. Its protein product is CAISESTGNEKLFF.

This clone was observed a handful of times. The chain carries TRBV7-9 and TRBJ1-2; D gene uncertain. V dropped 5 bases and J dropped 4 bases, with 11 bases sitting between them. The CDR3 runs to 13 residues. Per the germline V gene, CDR1 is SEHNR and CDR2 is FQNEAQ (reference sequence). The CDR3 coding sequence is TGTGCCAGCAGCCTTTGGGCAAGCTATGGCTACACCTTC. It yields the protein CASSLWASYGYTF.

This sequence joins TRBV14 and TRBJ1-6; no firm D call. Trimming cost V 1 base and J 8 bases, with 6 bases left between them. The CDR3 loop spans 13 amino acids. The germline V gene encodes CDR1 SGHDN and CDR2 FVKESK. CDR3 in amino acids: CASSQVKDSPLHF. The CDR3 DNA reads as TGTGCCAGCAGCCAAGTTAAAGATTCACCCCTCCACTTT.

In its sample, this clone was seen once. V and J are TRBV4-3 and TRBJ2-3; D ambiguous. V was shortened by 4 bases and J by 5 bases, with 22 bases between the two germline ends. The CDR3 has 17 residues. Germline-derived CDR1 and CDR2 are LGHNA and YSLEER. CDR3 sequence (DNA): TGCGCCAGCAGCCCTGTGCTTGCCAGAGGCGGTGGAGATACGCAGTATTTT. Its translation: CASSPVLARGGGDTQYF.

V gene TRBV12-3 or TRBV12-4 combines with J gene TRBJ2-3; D might be TRBD2 (5 bases). V lost 7 bases and J lost 13, with 15 bases in between. The CDR3 runs 11 residues. The CDR3 DNA follows: TGTGCCAGCACCACCCGGGGTTATGAGTATTTT. This translates into CASTTRGYEYF.

The table lists this clone with a count of one. The chain joins TRBV21-1 to TRBJ2-7. TRBV21-1 is a documented pseudogene. The CDR3 spans 13 residues. CDR3 nucleotide sequence: TGTGCCAGCAGCAAACTTAAGGGAAGCGAGCAGTACTTC. Protein sequence: CASSKLKGSEQYF.

This clone was detected only once. The J gene is TRBJ1-5, the V gene TRBV12-3 or TRBV12-4; unclear D gene. Trimming pared 5 bases from V and 4 bases from J, leaving 9 bases between. The CDR3 sequence is 13 residues long. CDR3 coding DNA: TGTGCCAGCAGTCCCAGTTGGAATCAGCCCCAGCATTTT. Its protein product is CASSPSWNQPQHF.

This clone was seen only a few times. J is TRBJ1-5 and V is TRBV7-2; no firm D call. Germline lookup yields CDR1 SGHTA and CDR2 FQGNSA. CDR3 size: 15 residues. The V end was cut by 3 bases, the J end by 5 bases, with 14 bases between. The CDR3 nucleotides are TGTGCCAGCAGCTTCACGGTGAACCTAGATCAGCCCCAGCATTTT. Encoded protein: CASSFTVNLDQPQHF. Based on the CDR3 plus reference TRBV7-2 and TRBJ1-5, the full variable domain is GAGVSQSPSNKVTEKGKDVELRCDPISGHTALYWYRQSLGQGLEFLIYFQGNSAPDKSGLPSDRFSAERTGGSVSTLTIQRTQQEDSAVYLCASSFTVNLDQPQHFGDGTRLSIL.

The gene calls are TRBV3-1 (or the pseudogene TRBV3-2) and TRBJ2-5; D uncertain. Trimming stripped 1 base from V and 0 bases from J, with 9 bases between. The CDR3 loop spans 15 amino acids. The V gene's germline CDR1 is LGHDT and CDR2 YNNKEL (reference sequence). The chain's CDR3 is CASSQGWLHQETQYF. CDR3 nucleotides: TGTGCCAGCAGCCAAGGGTGGCTACACCAAGAGACCCAGTACTTC.

The rearrangement links TRBV5-1 to TRBJ2-1; TRBD1 matches 7 bases. The germline gives CDR1 SGHRS, CDR2 YFSETQ. The CDR3 runs to 14 residues. The junction had 7 bases not matched to a gene; V was cut back by 4 bases and J by 6 bases. CDR3 amino acids: CASSLGAGGNEQFF. CDR3 bases: TGCGCCAGCAGCCTAGGGGCAGGGGGCAATGAGCAGTTCTTC.